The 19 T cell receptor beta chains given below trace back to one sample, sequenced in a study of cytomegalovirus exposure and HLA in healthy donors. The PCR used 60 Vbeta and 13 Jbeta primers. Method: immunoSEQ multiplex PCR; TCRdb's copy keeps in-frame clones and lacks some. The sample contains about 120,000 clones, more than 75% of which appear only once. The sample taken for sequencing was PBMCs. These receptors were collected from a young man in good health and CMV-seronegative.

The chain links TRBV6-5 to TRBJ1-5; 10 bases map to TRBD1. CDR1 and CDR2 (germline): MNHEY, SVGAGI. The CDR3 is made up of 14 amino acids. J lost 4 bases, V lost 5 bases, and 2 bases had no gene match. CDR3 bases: TGTGCCAGCAGTATGGGACAGGGGAATCAGCCCCAGCATTTT. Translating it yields CASSMGQGNQPQHF.

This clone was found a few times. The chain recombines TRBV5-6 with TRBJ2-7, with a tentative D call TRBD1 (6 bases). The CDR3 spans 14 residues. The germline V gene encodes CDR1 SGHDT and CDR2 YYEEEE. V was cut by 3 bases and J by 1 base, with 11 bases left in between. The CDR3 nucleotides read TGTGCCAGCAGCTACGGACAGAATTCCTACGAGCAGTACTTC. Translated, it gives CASSYGQNSYEQYF.

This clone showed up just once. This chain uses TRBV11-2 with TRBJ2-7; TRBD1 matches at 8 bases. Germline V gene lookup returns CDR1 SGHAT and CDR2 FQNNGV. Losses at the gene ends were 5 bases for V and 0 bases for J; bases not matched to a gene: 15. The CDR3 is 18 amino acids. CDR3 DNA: TGTGCCAGCAGCCCCCTGAGTCGGAACAGGGGGGACTCCTACGAGCAGTACTTC. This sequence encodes CASSPLSRNRGDSYEQYF. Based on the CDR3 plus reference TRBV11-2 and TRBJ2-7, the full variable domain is EAGVAQSPRYKIIEKRQSVAFWCNPISGHATLYWYQQILGQGPKLLIQFQNNGVVDDSQLPKDRFSAERLKGVDSTLKIQPAKLEDSAVYLCASSPLSRNRGDSYEQYFGPGTRLTVT.

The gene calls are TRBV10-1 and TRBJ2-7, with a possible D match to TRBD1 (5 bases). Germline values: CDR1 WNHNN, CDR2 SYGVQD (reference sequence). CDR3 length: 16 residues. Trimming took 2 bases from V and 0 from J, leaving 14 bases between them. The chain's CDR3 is CASSEKGPMSSYEQYF. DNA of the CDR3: TGCGCCAGCAGTGAGAAGGGGCCAATGAGCTCCTACGAGCAGTACTTC.

For the CDR3, the DNA is TGTGCCAGCCGTACAGGGGGGGGGAACACTGAAGCTTTCTTT. Protein sequence: CASRTGGGNTEAFF. The chain links TRBV27 to TRBJ1-1, with TRBD1 matching over 8 bases. The CDR3 length is 14 residues. V trimming: 8 bases; J trimming: 1 base; junction bases outside the gene matches: 6. The germline V gene encodes CDR1 MNHEY and CDR2 SMNVEV (reference sequence).

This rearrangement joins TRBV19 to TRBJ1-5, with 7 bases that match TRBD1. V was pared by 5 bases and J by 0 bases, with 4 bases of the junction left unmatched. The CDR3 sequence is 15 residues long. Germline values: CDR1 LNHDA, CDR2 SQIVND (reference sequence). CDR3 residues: CASSATGNSNQPQHF. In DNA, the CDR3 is TGTGCCAGTAGTGCGACAGGGAATAGCAATCAGCCCCAGCATTTT.

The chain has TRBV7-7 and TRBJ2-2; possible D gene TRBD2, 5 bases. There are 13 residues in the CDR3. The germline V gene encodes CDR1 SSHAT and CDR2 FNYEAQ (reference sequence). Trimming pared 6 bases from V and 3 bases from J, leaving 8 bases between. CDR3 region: CASRRTDTGELFF. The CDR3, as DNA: TGTGCCAGCAGGCGGACTGACACCGGGGAGCTGTTTTTT.

The CDR3 sequence is CASSDTGASNQPQHF. CDR3 nucleotide sequence: TGTGCCAGCAGCGACACAGGCGCATCGAATCAGCCCCAGCATTTT. J is TRBJ1-5 and V is TRBV9, with a weak D call TRBD1 (5 bases). Germline V lookup: CDR1 SGDLS, CDR2 YYNGEE. Trimming removed 3 bases from V and 4 bases from J, with 14 bases in between. The CDR3 length is 15 residues.

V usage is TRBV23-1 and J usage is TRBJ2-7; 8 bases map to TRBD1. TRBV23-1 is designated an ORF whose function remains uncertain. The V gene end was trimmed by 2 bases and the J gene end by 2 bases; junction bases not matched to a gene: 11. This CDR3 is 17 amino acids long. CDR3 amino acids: CASSQHPGQDTPYEQYF. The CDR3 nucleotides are TGCGCCAGCAGTCAACACCCGGGACAGGACACCCCCTACGAGCAGTACTTC.

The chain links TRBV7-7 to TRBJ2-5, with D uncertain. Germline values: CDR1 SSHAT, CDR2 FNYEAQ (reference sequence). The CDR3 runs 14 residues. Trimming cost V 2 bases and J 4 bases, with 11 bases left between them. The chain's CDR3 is CASSLSRVGETQYF. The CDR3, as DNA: TGTGCCAGCAGCTTAAGTCGGGTGGGAGAGACCCAGTACTTC.

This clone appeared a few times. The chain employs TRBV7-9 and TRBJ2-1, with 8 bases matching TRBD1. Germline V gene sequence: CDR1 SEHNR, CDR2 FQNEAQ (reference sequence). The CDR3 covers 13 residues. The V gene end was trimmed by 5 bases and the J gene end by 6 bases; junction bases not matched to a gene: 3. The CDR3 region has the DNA TGTGCCAGCAGCCCGGACAGGGCCAATGAGCAGTTCTTC. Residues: CASSPDRANEQFF.

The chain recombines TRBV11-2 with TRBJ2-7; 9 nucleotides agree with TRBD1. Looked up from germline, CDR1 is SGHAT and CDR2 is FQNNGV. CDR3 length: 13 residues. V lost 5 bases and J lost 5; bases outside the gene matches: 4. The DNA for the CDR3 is TGTGCCAGCAGCACTGGGACAGGGAACGAGCAGTACTTC. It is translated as CASSTGTGNEQYF.

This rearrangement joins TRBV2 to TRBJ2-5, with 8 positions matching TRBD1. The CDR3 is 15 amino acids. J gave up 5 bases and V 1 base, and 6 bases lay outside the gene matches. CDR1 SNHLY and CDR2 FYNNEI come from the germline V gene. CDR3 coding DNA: TGTGCCAGCAGTGAAGGCCAGAGGACAGGGGAGACCCAGTACTTC. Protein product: CASSEGQRTGETQYF.

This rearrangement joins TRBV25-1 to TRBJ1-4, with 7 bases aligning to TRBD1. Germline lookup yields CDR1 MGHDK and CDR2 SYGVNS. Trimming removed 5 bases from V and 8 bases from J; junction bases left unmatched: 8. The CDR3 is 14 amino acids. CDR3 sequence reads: CASSSQGIREKLFF. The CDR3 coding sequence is TGTGCCAGCAGTTCACAGGGGATCCGGGAAAAACTGTTTTTT.

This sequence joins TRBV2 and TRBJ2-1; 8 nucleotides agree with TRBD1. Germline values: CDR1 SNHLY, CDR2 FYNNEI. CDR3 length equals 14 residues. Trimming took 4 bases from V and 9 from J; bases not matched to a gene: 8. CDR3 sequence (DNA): TGTGCCAGCAGTGTCAGGCAGGGGGCGGGTGAGCAGTTCTTC. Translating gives CASSVRQGAGEQFF.

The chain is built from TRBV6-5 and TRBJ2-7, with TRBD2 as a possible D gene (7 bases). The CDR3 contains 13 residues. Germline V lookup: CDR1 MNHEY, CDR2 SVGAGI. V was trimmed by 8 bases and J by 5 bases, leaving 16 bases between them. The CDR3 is CASQRGGAHEQYF. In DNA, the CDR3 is TGTGCCAGCCAGAGAGGGGGGGCCCACGAGCAGTACTTC.

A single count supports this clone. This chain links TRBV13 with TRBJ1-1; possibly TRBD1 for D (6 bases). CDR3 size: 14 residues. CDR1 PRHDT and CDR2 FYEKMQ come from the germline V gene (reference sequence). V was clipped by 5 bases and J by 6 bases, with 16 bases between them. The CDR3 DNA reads TGTGCCAGCAGCCCAGGGACAATGGGGGCTGAAGCTTTCTTT. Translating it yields CASSPGTMGAEAFF.

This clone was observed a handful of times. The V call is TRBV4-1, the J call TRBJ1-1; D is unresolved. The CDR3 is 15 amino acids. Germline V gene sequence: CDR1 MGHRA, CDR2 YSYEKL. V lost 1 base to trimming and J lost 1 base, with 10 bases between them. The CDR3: CASSQGPRGNTEAFF. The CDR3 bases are TGCGCCAGCAGCCAAGGGCCCCGTGGGAACACTGAAGCTTTCTTT.

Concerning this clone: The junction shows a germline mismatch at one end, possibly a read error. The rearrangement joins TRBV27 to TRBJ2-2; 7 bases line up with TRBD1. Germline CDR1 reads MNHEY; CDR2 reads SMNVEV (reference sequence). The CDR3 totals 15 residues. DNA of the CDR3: TGTGCCAGCAGTTTTTGGGACAGTAACACTGGGGAGCTGTTTTTT. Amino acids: CASSFWDSNTGELFF.